The 25 T cell receptor beta chains presented below share a single source sample, sequenced in a study of cytotoxic CD8 clonotypes in ibrutinib-treated CLL. Sequenced by immunoSEQ multiplex PCR; TCRdb stores in-frame clones only, minus some. The table has 20,000 to 30,000 clones, approximately 67% seen once; the top ten hold roughly 47%. The sequencing here drew on PBMCs, taken at disease progression, from a patient treated with ibrutinib. Receptors were obtained from a human donor with chronic lymphocytic leukemia.

The chain uses TRBV11-2 and TRBJ1-2; D unclear. CDR1 is SGHAT and CDR2 is FQNNGV in the germline V gene. V lost 0 bases, J lost 4 bases, and 12 bases lay in between. This CDR3 is built from 15 residues. CDR3 bases: TGTGCCAGCAGCTTAGATGCTAGACTCCTCTATGGCTACACCTTC. Translated, it gives CASSLDARLLYGYTF.

This clone was seen a few times. V usage is TRBV20-1 and J usage is TRBJ2-2; D not certain. Per the germline V gene, CDR1 is DFQATT and CDR2 is SNEGSKA (reference sequence). This CDR3 contains 11 residues. Trimming took off 0 bases at V and 4 bases at J, with 0 bases between the two ends. CDR3 region: CSARDTGELFF. As DNA, the CDR3 is TGCAGTGCTAGAGACACCGGGGAGCTGTTTTTT.

CDR3 nucleotides: TGTGCCAGCAGCCCTCGCAGTCTGAACACTGAAGCTTTCTTT. This encodes CASSPRSLNTEAFF. The V gene is TRBV5-4, the J gene TRBJ1-1; D is uncertain. Germline lookup yields CDR1 SGHNT and CDR2 YYREEE (reference sequence). The CDR3 sequence is 14 residues long. V dropped 4 bases and J dropped 0 bases, with 10 bases sitting between them. The full variable domain, completed using reference TRBV5-4 and TRBJ1-1, is ETGVTQSPTHLIKTRGQQVTLRCSSQSGHNTVSWYQQALGQGPQFIFQYYREEENGRGNFPPRFSGLQFPNYSSELNVNALELDDSALYLCASSPRSLNTEAFFGQGTRLTVV.

The chain combines TRBV7-3 with TRBJ2-1; D perhaps matches TRBD2 (5 bases). Trimming shortened V by 4 bases and J by 0 bases, and 10 bases separated the two germline ends. Germline V lookup: CDR1 SGHTA, CDR2 FQGTGA. The CDR3 is made up of 15 amino acids. The CDR3 here is CASSSDLSSYNEQFF. The CDR3 DNA is TGTGCCAGCAGCTCGGACTTAAGCTCCTACAATGAGCAGTTCTTC. Full variable domain (outside the CDR3, taken from reference TRBV7-3 and TRBJ2-1): GAGVSQTPSNKVTEKGKYVELRCDPISGHTALYWYRQSLGQGPEFLIYFQGTGAADDSGLPNDRFFAVRPEGSVSTLKIQRTERGDSAVYLCASSSDLSSYNEQFFGPGTRLTVL.

The CDR3: CASSLQGDRGIQYF. CDR3 nucleotide sequence: TGCGCCAGCAGCTTGCAGGGGGATAGGGGCATTCAGTACTTC. This sequence joins TRBV5-1 and TRBJ2-4; 7 positions agree with TRBD1. J gave up 9 bases and V 1 base, and 7 bases lay outside the gene matches. CDR3 length: 14 amino acids. Germline lookup yields CDR1 SGHRS and CDR2 YFSETQ.

This chain links TRBV2 with TRBJ2-5; D is unclear. The CDR3 sequence is 14 residues long. V shed 7 bases and J shed 5 bases, with 17 bases lying between them. Per the germline V gene, CDR1 is SNHLY and CDR2 is FYNNEI. DNA of the CDR3: TGTGCCAGCATAGAGGACGGTCCTCATGAGACCCAGTACTTC. This sequence encodes CASIEDGPHETQYF.

The chain employs TRBV5-6 and TRBJ1-6; 7 bases match TRBD1. The CDR3 contains 15 residues. Trimming took 6 bases from V and 2 from J; bases not matched to a gene: 5. Germline lookup yields CDR1 SGHDT and CDR2 YYEEEE. The CDR3 DNA follows: TGTGCCAGCAAAACAGGGGTTACCTATAATTCACCCCTCCACTTT. Amino acids: CASKTGVTYNSPLHF.

The rearrangement joins TRBV5-6 to TRBJ2-6; the match to TRBD1 covers 12 bases. The CDR3 is 18 residues long. Germline V gene lookup returns CDR1 SGHDT and CDR2 YYEEEE. V lost 3 bases to trimming and J lost 3 bases; unmatched junction nucleotides: 7. CDR3 nucleotides: TGTGCCAGCAGCTCCACCGGGACAGGGGGCTTTGGGGCCAACGTCCTGACTTTC. Amino acids: CASSSTGTGGFGANVLTF.

The chain links TRBV7-3 to TRBJ2-1, with D perhaps TRBD2 (6 bases). CDR3 length: 15 residues. Trimming stripped 4 bases from V and 0 bases from J, with 10 bases between. Germline CDR1 SGHTA, CDR2 FQGTGA. The CDR3 nucleotides are TGTGCCAGCAGCTCCGACGGGAGCTCCTACAATGAGCAGTTCTTC. This codes for CASSSDGSSYNEQFF.

The rearrangement uses TRBV7-2 and TRBJ1-6; 7 nucleotides align to TRBD1. CDR1 and CDR2 from the germline V gene are SGHTA and FQGNSA. V lost 5 bases and J lost 7; bases outside the gene matches: 8. This CDR3 comprises 15 residues. In DNA, the CDR3 is TGTGCCAGCAGCCCTACGGGACAGATGAATTCACCCCTCCACTTT. It codes for CASSPTGQMNSPLHF.

The chain couples TRBV29-1 to TRBJ2-1, with TRBD2 matching over 9 bases. Germline lookup yields CDR1 SQVTM and CDR2 ANQGSEA. V gave up 4 bases and J gave up 4 bases; unmatched junction bases: 11. This CDR3 is 16 amino acids long. The CDR3 loop is CSVAGEGGGGYNEQFF. CDR3 sequence (DNA): TGCAGCGTTGCTGGAGAAGGCGGGGGGGGATACAATGAGCAGTTCTTC.

In its sample, this clone was seen a few times. The rearrangement uses TRBV5-6 and TRBJ2-1; 9 positions agree with TRBD1. The germline gives CDR1 SGHDT, CDR2 YYEEEE. Unmatched junction bases numbered 8, after V lost 3 bases and J lost 7 bases. The CDR3 contains 15 residues. DNA for the CDR3: TGTGCCAGCAGCTCGGTCGGGACAGGGATGAATGAGCAGTTCTTC. Translating gives CASSSVGTGMNEQFF. The full variable domain, rest sourced from reference TRBV5-6 and TRBJ2-1, is DAGVTQSPTHLIKTRGQQVTLRCSPKSGHDTVSWYQQALGQGPQFIFQYYEEEERQRGNFPDRFSGHQFPNYSSELNVNALLLGDSALYLCASSSVGTGMNEQFFGPGTRLTVL.

The V gene is TRBV7-9, the J gene TRBJ2-3; D is perhaps TRBD2 (6 bases). V was cut by 6 bases and J by 5 bases, with 12 bases left in between. The V gene's germline CDR1 is SEHNR and CDR2 FQNEAQ (reference sequence). The CDR3 consists of 13 residues. The CDR3 sequence is CASSPPGLDTQYF. The CDR3, as DNA: TGTGCCAGCAGTCCTCCGGGACTAGATACGCAGTATTTT.

This CDR3 is CASSYWTTSNTGELFF. CDR3 coding DNA: TGTGCCAGCAGCTATTGGACAACCTCGAACACCGGGGAGCTGTTTTTT. This chain joins TRBV11-2 and TRBJ2-2; possibly TRBD1 for D (5 bases). Looked up from germline, CDR1 is SGHAT and CDR2 is FQNNGV. V was shortened by 4 bases and J by 0 bases, with 12 bases between the two germline ends. The CDR3 totals 16 residues. Based on the CDR3 plus reference TRBV11-2 and TRBJ2-2, the full variable domain is EAGVAQSPRYKIIEKRQSVAFWCNPISGHATLYWYQQILGQGPKLLIQFQNNGVVDDSQLPKDRFSAERLKGVDSTLKIQPAKLEDSAVYLCASSYWTTSNTGELFFGEGSRLTVL.

A word on this clone: A junction end diverges from the germline sequence, so it may reflect a read error. At the DNA level, this CDR3 is encoded by other sequences in the same sample as well. The chain links TRBV6-5 to TRBJ1-1, with 10 bases lining up with TRBD1. The germline V gene encodes CDR1 MNHEY and CDR2 SVGAGI. The CDR3 loop spans 15 amino acids. The CDR3 nucleotides are TGCGCCAGCAGCTATCCGGGACAGGGGTTCACTGAAGCTTTCTTT. Its protein product is CASSYPGQGFTEAFF.

The J gene is TRBJ1-6, the V gene TRBV6-1; the D is unclear. The germline gives CDR1 MNHNS, CDR2 SASEGT. The V end lost 2 bases, the J end lost 10 bases, and 6 bases lay between the germline ends. The CDR3 contains 12 residues. As DNA, the CDR3 is TGTGCCAGCAGTGAAAGGGTCTCACCCCTCCACTTT. The encoded protein is CASSERVSPLHF.

In this sample, this clone turned up once. The chain has TRBV10-3 and TRBJ1-2; D gene uncertain. Germline V gene data show CDR1 as ENHRY and CDR2 as SYGVKD. This CDR3 is 13 amino acids long. Trimming shortened V by 6 bases and J by 0 bases, and 8 bases separated the two germline ends. CDR3 DNA: TGTGCCATCAGACAGCCTCCTAACTATGGCTACACCTTC. It encodes CAIRQPPNYGYTF.

This clone was seen a few times. V gene TRBV7-3 combines with J gene TRBJ1-1; tentative D call: TRBD1 (5 bases). Germline CDR1 reads SGHTA; CDR2 reads FQGTGA. The CDR3 runs 13 residues. V was trimmed by 5 bases and J by 6 bases, leaving 13 bases between them. This CDR3 reads CASSPRGRPEAFF. CDR3 bases: TGTGCCAGCAGCCCGAGGGGACGTCCTGAAGCTTTCTTT.

This chain connects TRBV4-3 to TRBJ1-1; 7 bases align to TRBD1. The J segment lost 4 bases and the V segment lost 0 bases, leaving 5 bases of the junction unmatched. Per the germline V gene, CDR1 is LGHNA and CDR2 is YSLEER. This CDR3 is built from 15 residues. The CDR3 sequence: CASSQDWQGGTEAFF. In nucleotides, the CDR3 is TGCGCCAGCAGCCAAGATTGGCAGGGGGGCACTGAAGCTTTCTTT.

This clone has at least ten counts. The CDR3 DNA sequence: TGTGCCAGCTCACCACCGCATCCAGCGGGGGGCCCTCTCACCGGGGAGCTGTTTTTT. Protein product: CASSPPHPAGGPLTGELFF. This chain joins TRBV18 and TRBJ2-2; 9 bases fit TRBD2. Trimming removed 0 bases from V and 4 bases from J; junction bases left unmatched: 12. The CDR3 sequence is 19 residues long. In germline, CDR1 is KGHSH, CDR2 LQKENI.

The chain couples TRBV7-9 to TRBJ1-1; D unclear. The germline gives CDR1 SEHNR, CDR2 FQNEAQ (reference sequence). CDR3 length: 15 residues. Trimming stripped 1 base from V and 1 base from J, with 10 bases between. In nucleotides, the CDR3 is TGTGCCAGCAGCTTAGGCCCCGACGGGAACACTGAAGCTTTCTTT. It is translated as CASSLGPDGNTEAFF.

The chain combines TRBV9 with TRBJ2-6, with D unclear. V gave up 4 bases and J gave up 4 bases, with 9 bases separating them. Germline CDR1 SGDLS, CDR2 YYNGEE. This CDR3 region has 14 residues. The CDR3 protein is CASSPPVGANVLTF. The CDR3 DNA is TGTGCCAGCAGCCCCCCCGTCGGGGCCAACGTCCTGACTTTC. Supplemented by reference TRBV9 and TRBJ2-6, the full variable domain reads DSGVTQTPKHLITATGQRVTLRCSPRSGDLSVYWYQQSLDQGLQFLIQYYNGEERAKGNILERFSAQQFPDLHSELNLSSLELGDSALYFCASSPPVGANVLTFGAGSRLTVL.

The chain employs TRBV5-1 and TRBJ2-1, with D perhaps matching TRBD2 (5 bases). The CDR3 totals 15 residues. Germline CDR1 is SGHRS and CDR2 is YFSETQ. The V gene lost 1 base and the J gene lost 5 bases, with 13 bases spanning the gap. CDR3 residues: CASSLQAQTNNEQFF. CDR3 coding DNA: TGCGCCAGCAGCTTGCAAGCCCAGACTAACAATGAGCAGTTCTTC.

The CDR3 spells CASSTIHNEQFF. The CDR3 DNA reads as TGTGCCAGTAGTACGATTCACAATGAGCAGTTCTTC. This rearrangement joins TRBV19 to TRBJ2-1; the D is unclear. Germline assignment: CDR1 LNHDA and CDR2 SQIVND (reference sequence). The CDR3 spans 12 residues. V lost 4 bases, J lost 5 bases, and 6 bases lay in between.

J is TRBJ2-7 and V is TRBV27; TRBD1 is a possible D gene (6 bases). Per the germline V gene, CDR1 is MNHEY and CDR2 is SMNVEV (reference sequence). This CDR3 is built from 19 residues. Trimming stripped 5 bases from V and 2 bases from J, with 28 bases between. For the CDR3, the DNA is TGTGCCAGCAGTCCCCAATCCCCCTTCGGACAGTCCTATACCTACGAGCAGTACTTC. It encodes CASSPQSPFGQSYTYEQYF.